Shown below are 21 T cell receptor beta chains from a single sample sequenced in a study of blood T cells in healthy people across ages. A second roughly 6 to 12 cycle PCR used barcoded and J-beta primers. TCRdb reprocessed the 5' RACE reads with MiXCR, giving one entry per CDR3 protein. The sample has almost 1 million distinct CDR3 sequences, just over 50% seen once. The specimen sequenced was blood. The origin of the receptors is a woman aged 55-70 years in good health.

This chain links TRBV12-3 or TRBV12-4 with TRBJ2-4, with TRBD2 identical over 8 bases. With the DNA end fitting TRBJ2-5 better, the J assignment may be wrong. The CDR3 totals 15 residues. CDR3 coding DNA: TGTGCCAGCGGGCGGCGCGGGACTAGGCTGGAGACCCAGTACTTC. It codes for CASGRRGTRLETQYF.

The V and J genes are TRBV5-1 and TRBJ2-3; no definite D call. The CDR3 contains 16 residues. Trimming stripped 4 bases from V and 0 bases from J, with 15 bases between. Germline V gene lookup returns CDR1 SGHRS and CDR2 YFSETQ. CDR3 nucleotides: TGCGCCAGCAGCGCTTTGGGTGGGTCTAGCACAGATACGCAGTATTTT. It translates to CASSALGGSSTDTQYF.

The chain couples TRBV20-1 to TRBJ2-7, with D hard to call. The CDR3 loop spans 11 amino acids. Per germline, CDR1 DFQATT and CDR2 SNEGSKA (reference sequence). DNA of the CDR3: TGCATTGCCTTGGCCCCCTACGAGCAGTACTTC. Its translation is CIALAPYEQYF.

CDR3 DNA: TGTGCCAGCAGTCAGGGACTAGCGGGGGCTGGGTACTTC. It yields the protein CASSQGLAGAGYF. The chain couples TRBV6-6 to TRBJ2-7, with 14 bases lining up with TRBD2. V lost 5 bases and J lost 12; bases outside the gene matches: 6. This CDR3 contains 13 residues. Germline lookup yields CDR1 MNHNY and CDR2 SVGAGI (reference sequence).

The V call is TRBV28, the J call TRBJ2-1, with 12 bases lining up with TRBD2. J gave up 4 bases and V 3 bases, and 4 bases lay outside the gene matches. The length of the CDR3 is 16 residues. CDR1 is MDHEN, CDR2 SYDVKM, per germline. CDR3 sequence (DNA): TGTGCCAGCAGTTTCGGGGGACTAGCGGGTTACAATGAGCAGTTCTTC. Amino acid sequence: CASSFGGLAGYNEQFF.

This clonotype occurred a few times. This chain joins TRBV6-5 and TRBJ2-3; D is tentatively TRBD1 or TRBD2 (5 bases each). V was clipped by 4 bases and J by 0 bases, with 14 bases between them. This CDR3 contains 16 residues. Germline loops: CDR1 MNHEY, CDR2 SVGAGI. As DNA, the CDR3 is TGTGCCAGCAGTTTCGGGGCACGAACTAGCACAGATACGCAGTATTTT. It codes for CASSFGARTSTDTQYF.

This clonotype came up a few times. This chain joins TRBV20-1 and TRBJ2-6, with unresolved D. This CDR3 region has 14 residues. The germline gives CDR1 DFQATT, CDR2 SNEGSKA (reference sequence). The V and J ends lost 3 bases and 4 bases respectively, with 10 bases between them. CDR3 loop: CSASVVSGANVLTF. CDR3 in DNA: TGCAGTGCTAGTGTGGTCTCCGGGGCCAACGTCCTGACTTTC.

The V and J genes are TRBV2 and TRBJ2-7; 12 bases are a match to TRBD2. Trimming removed 0 bases from V and 4 bases from J; junction bases left unmatched: 1. Germline loops: CDR1 SNHLY, CDR2 FYNNEI. CDR3 size: 15 residues. CDR3 sequence reads: CASSEATSGSYEQYF. In nucleotides, the CDR3 is TGTGCCAGCAGTGAAGCGACTAGCGGGAGTTACGAGCAGTACTTC. The full variable domain, completed using reference TRBV2 and TRBJ2-7, is EPEVTQTPSHQVTQMGQEVILRCVPISNHLYFYWYRQILGQKVEFLVSFYNNEISEKSEIFDDQFSVERPDGSNFTLKIRSTKLEDSAMYFCASSEATSGSYEQYFGPGTRLTVT.

The V call is TRBV29-1, the J call TRBJ2-1; D tentatively reads TRBD1 or TRBD2 (5 bases each). V lost 6 bases, J lost 2 bases, and 14 bases lay in between. The germline V gene has CDR1 SQVTM and CDR2 ANQGSEA. This CDR3 is 14 amino acids long. The CDR3 is CSVTRDLTYNEQFF. The CDR3 DNA is TGCAGCGTGACCCGGGACCTTACCTACAATGAGCAGTTCTTC.

The V and J genes are TRBV3-1 and TRBJ1-1; D gene unclear. V was shortened by 3 bases and J by 0 bases, with 5 bases between the two germline ends. Germline CDR1 is LGHDT and CDR2 is YNNKEL (reference sequence). The CDR3 covers 13 residues. CDR3 sequence: CASSHLLNTEAFF. The CDR3 DNA reads as TGTGCCAGCAGCCATCTCCTGAACACTGAAGCTTTCTTT.

This sequence joins TRBV4-3 and TRBJ2-3; 8 bases align to TRBD2. The V gene's germline CDR1 is LGHNA and CDR2 YSLEER. After removal of 0 bases from V and 5 bases from J, the junction contained 10 bases not matched to a gene. This CDR3 is 17 amino acids long. CDR3 in amino acids: CASSQEDPGRAGDTQYF. CDR3 bases: TGCGCCAGCAGCCAAGAAGACCCCGGGAGGGCTGGAGATACGCAGTATTTT.

The chain joins TRBV4-1 to TRBJ2-3, with D possibly called TRBD1 or TRBD2 (5 bases each). Trimming shortened V by 0 bases and J by 4 bases, and 11 bases separated the two germline ends. The CDR3 loop spans 15 amino acids. CDR1 is MGHRA and CDR2 is YSYEKL in the germline V gene. The CDR3 DNA sequence: TGCGCCAGCAGCCAAGATGAGGGGCGATCAGATACGCAGTATTTT. Encoded protein: CASSQDEGRSDTQYF.

This clonotype was counted only a few times. This chain connects TRBV29-1 to TRBJ2-5; 14 bases match TRBD2. The DNA matches TRBJ2-7 better at its end, which makes the J call doubtful. Germline V CDR1 and CDR2: SQVTM, ANQGSEA. The CDR3 has 15 residues. CDR3 sequence (DNA): TGCAGCGTTGAGGGACTAGCGGGAGTTAGGTACGAGCAGTACTTC. Amino acids: CSVEGLAGVRYEQYF.

Only a few counts were recorded for this clonotype. The chain couples TRBV20-1 to TRBJ2-4; TRBD2 matches 11 bases. CDR1 is DFQATT and CDR2 is SNEGSKA in the germline V gene (reference sequence). V gave up 0 bases and J gave up 6 bases; unmatched junction bases: 7. The CDR3 contains 16 residues. In nucleotides, the CDR3 is TGCAGTGCTAGAGACCCCCGACTAGCGGGACGAAACATTCAGTACTTC. It codes for CSARDPRLAGRNIQYF.

This clonotype has just a few counts. The chain recombines TRBV5-5 with TRBJ2-5; the match to TRBD1 covers 9 bases. Germline V gives CDR1 SGHKS, CDR2 YYEKEE (reference sequence). Unmatched junction bases numbered 5, after V lost 0 bases and J lost 2 bases. This CDR3 has 16 amino acids. CDR3 sequence (DNA): TGTGCCAGCAGCTTGGGGGACAGGGTGATTCAAGAGACCCAGTACTTC. Translation: CASSLGDRVIQETQYF.

This clonotype was observed a few times. The V call is TRBV9, the J call TRBJ2-3; D unclear. The CDR3 contains 14 residues. V shed 3 bases and J shed 8 bases, with 16 bases lying between them. CDR1 SGDLS and CDR2 YYNGEE come from the germline V gene. DNA of the CDR3: TGTGCCAGCAGCGCGCTACGCATCGATGGTACGCAGTATTTT. Translated: CASSALRIDGTQYF.

This clonotype was picked up many times. The chain recombines TRBV7-2 with TRBJ1-6; D is unclear. V shed 4 bases and J shed 13 bases, with 14 bases lying between them. This CDR3 has 13 amino acids. The germline V gene has CDR1 SGHTA and CDR2 FQGNSA. The CDR3 protein is CASSSDGLYPLHF. Here the CDR3 DNA reads TGTGCCAGCAGCTCCGACGGTTTATATCCCCTCCACTTT.

This chain uses TRBV6-6 with TRBJ2-5; D possibly corresponds to TRBD2 (5 bases). This CDR3 spans 12 amino acids. The V end was cut by 7 bases, the J end by 3 bases, with 9 bases between. Germline CDR1 and CDR2: MNHNY and SVGAGI (reference sequence). The CDR3 coding sequence is TGTGCCAGCACCGAGGGCGAAGAGACCCAGTACTTC. Amino acids: CASTEGEETQYF.

The rearrangement links TRBV24-1 to TRBJ2-5; D is possibly TRBD1 (5 bases). CDR1 and CDR2 from the germline V gene are KGHDR and SFDVKD. The germline V and J ends were trimmed by 5 bases and 11 bases, with 17 bases remaining between them. The CDR3 totals 13 residues. This CDR3 is CATSAQGQKGQYF. Written as DNA, the CDR3 is TGTGCCACCAGTGCCCAGGGCCAAAAGGGGCAGTACTTC.

In the case of this clonotype: An end of the junction does not agree with germline; a read error may underlie this. This rearrangement joins TRBV4-3 to TRBJ1-2; D may be TRBD1 (5 bases). Germline V lookup: CDR1 LGHNA, CDR2 YSLEER. The CDR3 covers 14 residues. CDR3 in amino acids: CASSYDRQSYGCTF. The CDR3 nucleotides read TGCGCCAGCAGCTACGACAGACAATCCTATGGCTGCACCTTC.

The chain joins TRBV4-1 to TRBJ2-1; D might be TRBD1 (6 bases). The CDR3 runs 17 residues. The germline V gene has CDR1 MGHRA and CDR2 YSYEKL. V lost 0 bases to trimming and J lost 7 bases, with 19 bases between them. The CDR3 sequence: CASSQEFATGPSNEQFF. The CDR3 nucleotides read TGCGCCAGCAGCCAAGAATTTGCGACAGGACCTTCGAATGAGCAGTTCTTC.